The rows below give T cell receptor beta chains drawn from one sample of a study of cytomegalovirus exposure and HLA in healthy donors. Profiled with immunoSEQ multiplex PCR; TCRdb holds only in-frame clones, not every one. The data contain 140,000 to 150,000 clones, approximately 70% of them singletons. Sequencing was performed on PBMCs. These receptors all come from a woman in her late teens or twenties in good health and CMV-seronegative. The CDR3 runs from the conserved cysteine through the conserved F or W. Fields, in order: V gene, J gene, D gene, clone size, CDR3 protein, CDR3 DNA. The D gene is left open where the match is weak. A row's size may be missing; if present it is once, few, many or a size class.

>TRBV6-5|TRBJ1-2|-|once
CASSYQDTYYGYTF
TGTGCCAGCAGTTACCAAGACACGTACTATGGCTACACCTTC
>TRBV6-5|TRBJ1-4|TRBD1|-
CASSYKGTDEKLFF
TGTGCCAGCAGTTACAAGGGGACAGATGAAAAACTGTTTTTT
>TRBV18|TRBJ1-2|-|-
CASSPTGGADGYTF
TGTGCCAGCTCTCCAACGGGGGGCGCAGATGGCTACACCTTC
>TRBV6-5|TRBJ1-3|-|-
CASSYSGEGSGNTIYF
TGTGCCAGCAGTTACTCGGGAGAGGGATCTGGAAACACCATATATTTT
>TRBV10-1|TRBJ2-3|-|once
CASSRDNTDTQYF
TGCGCCAGCTCGCGCGACAACACAGATACGCAGTATTTT
>TRBV9|TRBJ2-5|-|few
CASSVVGQTFQETQYF
TGTGCCAGCAGCGTAGTAGGTCAGACTTTCCAAGAGACCCAGTACTTC
>TRBV7-2|TRBJ2-2|TRBD1|-
CASSLWTGGGELFF
TGTGCCAGCAGCTTATGGACAGGGGGCGGGGAGCTGTTTTTT
>TRBV7-6|TRBJ2-1|-|-
CASSSLGGRNNEQFF
TGTGCCAGCAGCTCTTTGGGGGGGCGAAACAATGAGCAGTTCTTC
>TRBV5-1|TRBJ2-1|-|once
CASSLWTPADEQFF
TGCGCCAGCAGCTTGTGGACACCGGCGGATGAGCAGTTCTTC
>TRBV11-2|TRBJ2-7|-|-
CASSLGGYSYEQYF
TGTGCCAGCAGCTTAGGGGGCTACTCCTACGAGCAGTACTTC
>TRBV18|TRBJ2-1|TRBD2|-
CASSPFSGSFGNEQFF
TGTGCCAGCTCCCCGTTTAGCGGGAGCTTCGGGAATGAGCAGTTCTTC
>TRBV2|TRBJ2-7|-|once
CASSEGGWDSIGEQYF
TGTGCCAGCAGTGAAGGAGGTTGGGACTCAATAGGCGAGCAGTACTTC
>TRBV6-5|TRBJ2-3|TRBD2|-
CASSPGLAMDTQYF
TGTGCCAGCAGCCCGGGACTAGCGATGGATACGCAGTATTTT
>TRBV5-4|TRBJ2-2|-|-
CASSLGGNTGELFF
TGTGCCAGCAGCTTGGGCGGGAACACCGGGGAGCTGTTTTTT
>TRBV2|TRBJ2-1|TRBD2|-
CASSEGGSGIGNEQFF
TGTGCCAGCAGTGAAGGTGGTAGCGGGATTGGGAATGAGCAGTTCTTC
>TRBV7-2|TRBJ2-1|-|-
CASSPNRESYNEQFF
TGTGCCAGCAGCCCAAACAGGGAATCCTACAATGAGCAGTTCTTC
>TRBV2|TRBJ1-2|-|-
CASSSGAALYGHTF
TGTGCCAGCAGTTCAGGGGCAGCCCTTTATGGCCACACCTTC
>TRBV29-1|TRBJ2-1|TRBD2|-
CSVATRLREPREQFF
TGCAGCGTTGCCACTCGATTGCGGGAGCCCCGAGAACAGTTCTTC
>TRBV6-1|TRBJ1-2|-|-
CASSEDPDYYGYTF
TGTGCCAGCAGTGAAGATCCGGACTACTATGGCTACACCTTC
>TRBV18|TRBJ1-2|TRBD1|few
CASSPEGTGLGYGYTF
TGTGCCAGCTCACCAGAGGGGACAGGCCTAGGCTATGGCTACACCTTC
>TRBV9|TRBJ2-5|-|few
CASSVGLARETQYF
TGTGCCAGCAGCGTAGGGCTGGCTAGAGAGACCCAGTACTTC
>TRBV5-1|TRBJ2-3|-|-
CASSSSPESTDTQYF
TGCGCCAGCAGCTCTTCCCCAGAAAGCACAGATACGCAGTATTTT
>TRBV7-8|TRBJ1-1|-|-
CASSILQGLNTEAFF
TGTGCCAGCAGCATTCTACAGGGCTTGAACACTGAAGCTTTCTTT
>TRBV18|TRBJ1-1|-|once
CASSPVTALNTEAFF
TGTGCCAGCTCACCAGTGACAGCCTTGAACACTGAAGCTTTCTTT
>TRBV7-2|TRBJ2-1|-|-
CASSPLDSYNEQFF
TGTGCCAGCAGCCCACTAGACTCCTACAATGAGCAGTTCTTC
>TRBV19|TRBJ2-7|TRBD2|-
CASSGTGTTYEQYF
TGTGCCAGTAGTGGGACCGGGACTACGTACGAGCAGTACTTC
>TRBV28|TRBJ1-2|TRBD1|-
CASSQAGTAAYGYTF
TGTGCCAGCAGTCAGGCCGGGACAGCGGCTTATGGCTACACCTTC
>TRBV25-1|TRBJ1-2|-|-
CASSDSGVYGYTF
TGTGCCAGCAGTGATTCGGGGGTATATGGCTACACCTTC
>TRBV10-3|TRBJ1-5|-|few
CAISVWGDQPQHF
TGTGCCATCAGTGTCTGGGGAGATCAGCCCCAGCATTTT
>TRBV7-2|TRBJ2-7|-|-
CASSAHRADRSLYEQYF
TGTGCCAGCAGCGCCCACAGGGCCGACCGATCCCTCTACGAGCAGTACTTC
>TRBV11-3|TRBJ2-3|-|-
CASSAGLWKTPSTDTQYF
TGTGCCAGCAGCGCGGGACTTTGGAAAACGCCTAGCACAGATACGCAGTATTTT
>TRBV9|TRBJ1-2|TRBD1|-
CASSGGRGTGGAAYGYTF
TGTGCCAGCAGCGGAGGTCGAGGGACAGGGGGCGCGGCATATGGCTACACCTTC
>TRBV19|TRBJ2-7|-|once
CASSMARAREQYF
TGTGCCAGTAGTATGGCCAGGGCCCGCGAGCAGTACTTC
>TRBV7-2|TRBJ1-5|-|-
CASSSRQEGGQPQHF
TGTGCCAGCAGCTCACGACAGGAAGGGGGTCAGCCCCAGCATTTT
>TRBV5-1|TRBJ1-4|TRBD1|-
CASSLGDRDNEKLFF
TGCGCCAGCAGCTTGGGCGACAGGGATAATGAAAAACTGTTTTTT
>TRBV2|TRBJ1-1|TRBD1|-
CASSGQGWGAFF
TGTGCCAGCAGTGGACAGGGCTGGGGAGCTTTCTTT
>TRBV7-2|TRBJ1-5|-|-
CASSFNSNQPQHF
TGTGCCAGCAGCTTTAATAGCAATCAGCCCCAGCATTTT